This paragraph reports one TCR beta chain. Time point described: pre-sensitization, week 0. Treatment described: therapeutic diphenylcyclopropenone sensitization with weekly scalp DPC. In TCRdb, the RACE reads were re-called with MiXCR into one record per CDR3 protein. The table records approximately 320,000 distinct CDR3 sequences, approximately 5% of them present only once. Trimming pared 2 bases from V and 5 bases from J, leaving 7 bases between. Germline-derived CDR1 and CDR2 are LGHDT and YNNKEL (reference sequence). The CDR3 spans 13 residues. This sample was included in a study of human T cells and chemical hapten exposure.

This chain links TRBV3-1 with TRBJ2-1; the D is unclear. The origin of this receptor is a woman aged 18-29 years with alopecia areata. Some clones in this sample may be carry-over from other donors' samples. Sequences were derived from whole blood, sampled in connection with sensitization to the hapten diphenylcyclopropenone (DPC). The CDR3 region has the DNA TGTGCCAGCAGCCAATTAGGGAACAATGAGCAGTTCTTC. This encodes CASSQLGNNEQFF.